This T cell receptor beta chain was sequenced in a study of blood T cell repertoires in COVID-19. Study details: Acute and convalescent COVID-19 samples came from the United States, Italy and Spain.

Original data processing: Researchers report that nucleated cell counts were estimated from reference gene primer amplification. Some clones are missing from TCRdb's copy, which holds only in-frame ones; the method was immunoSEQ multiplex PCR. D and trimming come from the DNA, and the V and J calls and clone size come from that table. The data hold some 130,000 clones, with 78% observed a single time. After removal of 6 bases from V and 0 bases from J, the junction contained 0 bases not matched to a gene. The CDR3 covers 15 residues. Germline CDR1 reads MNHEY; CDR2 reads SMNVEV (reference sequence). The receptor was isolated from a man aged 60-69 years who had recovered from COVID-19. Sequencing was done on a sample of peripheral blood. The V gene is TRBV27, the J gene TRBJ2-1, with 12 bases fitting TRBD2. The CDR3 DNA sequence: TGTGCCAGCAGGACTAGCGGGGGCTCCTACAATGAGCAGTTCTTC. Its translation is CASRTSGGSYNEQFF.